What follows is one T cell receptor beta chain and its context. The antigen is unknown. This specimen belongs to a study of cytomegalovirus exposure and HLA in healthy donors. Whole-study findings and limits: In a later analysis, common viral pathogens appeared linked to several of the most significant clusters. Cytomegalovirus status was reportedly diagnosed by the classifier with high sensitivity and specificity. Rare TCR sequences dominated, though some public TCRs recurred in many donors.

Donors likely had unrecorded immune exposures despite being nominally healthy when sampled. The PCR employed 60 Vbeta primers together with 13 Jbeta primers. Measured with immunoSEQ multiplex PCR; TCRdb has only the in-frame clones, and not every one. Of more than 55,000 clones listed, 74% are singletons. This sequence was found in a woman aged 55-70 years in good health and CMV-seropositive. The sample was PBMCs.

CDR3 in DNA: TGTGCCAGCAGCTTGGACTTTTCCACCGGGGAGCTGTTTTTT. Translation gives CASSLDFSTGELFF. The chain recombines TRBV5-4 with TRBJ2-2; unclear D gene. V was trimmed by 0 bases and J by 4 bases, leaving 7 bases between them. The germline CDR1 and CDR2 sequences are SGHNT and YYREEE (reference sequence). The CDR3 spans 14 residues.